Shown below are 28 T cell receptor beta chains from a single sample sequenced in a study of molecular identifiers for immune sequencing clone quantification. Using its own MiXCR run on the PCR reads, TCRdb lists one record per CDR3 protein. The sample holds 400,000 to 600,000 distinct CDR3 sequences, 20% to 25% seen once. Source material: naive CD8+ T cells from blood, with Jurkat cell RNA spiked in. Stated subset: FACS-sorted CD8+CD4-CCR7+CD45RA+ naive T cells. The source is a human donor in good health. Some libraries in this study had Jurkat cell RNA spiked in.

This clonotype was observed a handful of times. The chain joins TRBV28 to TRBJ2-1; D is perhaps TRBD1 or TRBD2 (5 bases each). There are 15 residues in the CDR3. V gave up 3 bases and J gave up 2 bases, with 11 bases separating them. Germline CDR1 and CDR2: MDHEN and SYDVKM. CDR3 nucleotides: TGTGCCAGCAGTTTGGCCAGGGACCCCTACAATGAGCAGTTCTTC. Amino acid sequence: CASSLARDPYNEQFF. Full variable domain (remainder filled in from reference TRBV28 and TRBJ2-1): DVKVTQSSRYLVKRTGEKVFLECVQDMDHENMFWYRQDPGLGLRLIYFSYDVKMKEKGDIPEGYSVSREKKERFSLILESASTNQTSMYLCASSLARDPYNEQFFGPGTRLTVL.

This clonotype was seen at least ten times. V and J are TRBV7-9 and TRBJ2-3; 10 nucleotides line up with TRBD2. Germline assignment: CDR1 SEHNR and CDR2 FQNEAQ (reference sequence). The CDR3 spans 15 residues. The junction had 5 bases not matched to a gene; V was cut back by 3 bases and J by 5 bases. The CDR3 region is CASSFPAGGQDTQYF. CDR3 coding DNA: TGTGCCAGCAGCTTCCCAGCGGGGGGGCAAGATACGCAGTATTTT.

Here the CDR3 reads CAIRGLAPAEQYF. The DNA of the CDR3 is TGTGCCATCAGGGGACTAGCCCCTGCCGAGCAGTACTTC. The rearrangement joins TRBV10-3 to TRBJ2-7; 9 positions agree with TRBD2. With 6 bases clipped from V and 6 bases from J, the junction kept 6 bases outside the gene matches. This CDR3 region has 13 residues. CDR1 ENHRY and CDR2 SYGVKD come from the germline V gene.

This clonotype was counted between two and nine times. CDR3 nucleotide sequence: TGTGCCAGCAGCTCGCTAGGTGAGCAGTTCTTC. Translation: CASSSLGEQFF. This chain joins TRBV7-9 and TRBJ2-1, with D uncertain. Trimming removed 4 bases from V and 9 bases from J, with 7 bases in between. The CDR3 is 11 amino acids. In germline, CDR1 is SEHNR, CDR2 FQNEAQ (reference sequence).

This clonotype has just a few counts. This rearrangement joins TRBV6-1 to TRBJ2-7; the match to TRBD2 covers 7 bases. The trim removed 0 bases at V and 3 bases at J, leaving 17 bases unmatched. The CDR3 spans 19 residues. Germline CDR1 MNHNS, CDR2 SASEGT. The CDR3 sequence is CASSEARLAGPSRHYEQYF. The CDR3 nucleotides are TGTGCCAGCAGTGAAGCGCGACTAGCAGGTCCCTCCCGTCACTACGAGCAGTACTTC.

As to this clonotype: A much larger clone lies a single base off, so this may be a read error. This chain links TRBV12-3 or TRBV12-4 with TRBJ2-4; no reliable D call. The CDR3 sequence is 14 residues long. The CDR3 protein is CAGSPPPAKNIQYF. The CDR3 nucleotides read TGTGCCGGCAGTCCACCTCCGGCCAAAAACATTCAGTACTTC.

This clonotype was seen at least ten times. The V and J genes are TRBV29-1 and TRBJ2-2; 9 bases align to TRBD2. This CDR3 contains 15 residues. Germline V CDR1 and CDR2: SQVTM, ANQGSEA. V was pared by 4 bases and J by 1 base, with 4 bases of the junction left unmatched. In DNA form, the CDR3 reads TGCAGCGTTGCGGATAGCGGGAGGAACACCGGGGAGCTGTTTTTT. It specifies CSVADSGRNTGELFF.

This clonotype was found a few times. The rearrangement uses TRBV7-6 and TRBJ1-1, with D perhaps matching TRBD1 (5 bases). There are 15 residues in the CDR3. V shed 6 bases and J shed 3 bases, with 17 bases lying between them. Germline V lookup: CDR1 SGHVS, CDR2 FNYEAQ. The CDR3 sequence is CASSSAALGDTEAFF. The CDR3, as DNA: TGTGCCAGCAGTTCGGCCGCCCTAGGGGACACTGAAGCTTTCTTT.

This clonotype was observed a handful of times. The DNA of the CDR3 is TGCGCCAGCAGCACCCCGGACAGGGGGTGGGACGAGCAGTACTTC. Its translation: CASSTPDRGWDEQYF. The genes are TRBV5-1 and TRBJ2-7, with TRBD1 matching over 10 bases. The CDR3 length is 15 residues. Losses at the gene ends were 4 bases for V and 5 bases for J; bases not matched to a gene: 9. Germline values: CDR1 SGHRS, CDR2 YFSETQ. The variable domain in full, completed from reference TRBV5-1 and TRBJ2-7, reads KAGVTQTPRYLIKTRGQQVTLSCSPISGHRSVSWYQQTPGQGLQFLFEYFSETQRNKGNFPGRFSGRQFSNSRSEMNVSTLELGDSALYLCASSTPDRGWDEQYFGPGTRLTVT.

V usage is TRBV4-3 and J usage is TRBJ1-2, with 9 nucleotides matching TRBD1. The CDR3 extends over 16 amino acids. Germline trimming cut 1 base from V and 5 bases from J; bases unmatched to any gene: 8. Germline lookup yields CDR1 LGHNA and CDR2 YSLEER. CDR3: CASSQGGQGLLYGYTF. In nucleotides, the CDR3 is TGCGCCAGCAGCCAAGGGGGACAGGGACTACTTTATGGCTACACCTTC.

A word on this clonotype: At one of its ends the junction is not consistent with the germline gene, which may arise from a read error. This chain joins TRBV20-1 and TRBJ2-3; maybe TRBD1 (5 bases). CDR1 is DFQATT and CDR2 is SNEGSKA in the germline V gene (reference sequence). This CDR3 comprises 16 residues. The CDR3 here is CSGPPQGLFSTGTQYF. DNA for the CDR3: TGCAGTGGGCCCCCCCAAGGCCTTTTTAGCACAGGTACGCAGTATTTT.

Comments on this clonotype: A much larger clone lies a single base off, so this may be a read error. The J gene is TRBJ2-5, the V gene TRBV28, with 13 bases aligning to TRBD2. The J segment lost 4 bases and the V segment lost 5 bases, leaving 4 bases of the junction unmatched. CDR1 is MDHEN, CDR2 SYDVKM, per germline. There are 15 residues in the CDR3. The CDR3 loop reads CASSGTSGGVETQYF. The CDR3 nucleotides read TGTGCCAGCAGTGGTACTAGCGGGGGGGTAGAGACCCAGTACTTC.

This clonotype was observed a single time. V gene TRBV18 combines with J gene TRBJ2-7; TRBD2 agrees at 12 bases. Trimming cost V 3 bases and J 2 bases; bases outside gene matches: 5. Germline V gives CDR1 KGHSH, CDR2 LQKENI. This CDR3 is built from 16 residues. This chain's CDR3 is CASSPWTSGATYEQYF. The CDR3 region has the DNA TGTGCCAGCTCACCCTGGACTAGCGGGGCAACCTACGAGCAGTACTTC. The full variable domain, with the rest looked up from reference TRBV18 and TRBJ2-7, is NAGVMQNPRHLVRRRGQEARLRCSPMKGHSHVYWYRQLPEEGLKFMVYLQKENIIDESGMPKERFSAEFPKEGPSILRIQQVVRGDSAAYFCASSPWTSGATYEQYFGPGTRLTVT.

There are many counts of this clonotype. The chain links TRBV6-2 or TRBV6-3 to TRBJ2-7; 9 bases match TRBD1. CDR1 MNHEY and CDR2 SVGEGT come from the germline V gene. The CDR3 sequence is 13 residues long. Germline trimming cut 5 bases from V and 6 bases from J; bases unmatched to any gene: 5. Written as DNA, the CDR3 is TGTGCCAGCAGTGCCGGGACAGGGCCCGAGCAGTACTTC. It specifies CASSAGTGPEQYF.

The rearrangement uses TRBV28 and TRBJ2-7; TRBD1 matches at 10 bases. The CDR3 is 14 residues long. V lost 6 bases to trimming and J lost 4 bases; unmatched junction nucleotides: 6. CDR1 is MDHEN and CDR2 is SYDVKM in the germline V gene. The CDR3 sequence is CASSTPGQGYEQYF. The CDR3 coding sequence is TGTGCCAGCAGCACGCCGGGACAGGGGTACGAGCAGTACTTC.

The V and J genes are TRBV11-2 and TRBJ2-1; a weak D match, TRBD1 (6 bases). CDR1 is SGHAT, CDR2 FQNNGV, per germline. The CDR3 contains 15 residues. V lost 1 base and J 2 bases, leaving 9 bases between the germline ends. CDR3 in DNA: TGTGCCAGCAGCTTAGCCAGGGGTGCCTACAATGAGCAGTTCTTC. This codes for CASSLARGAYNEQFF.

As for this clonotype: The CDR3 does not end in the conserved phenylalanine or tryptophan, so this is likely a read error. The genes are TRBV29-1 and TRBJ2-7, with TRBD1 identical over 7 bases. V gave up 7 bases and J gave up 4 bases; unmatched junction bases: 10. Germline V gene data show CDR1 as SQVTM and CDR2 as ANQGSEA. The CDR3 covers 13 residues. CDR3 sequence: CSAKQGTEYEQYL. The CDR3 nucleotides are TGCAGCGCCAAGCAGGGGACAGAATACGAGCAGTACCTC.

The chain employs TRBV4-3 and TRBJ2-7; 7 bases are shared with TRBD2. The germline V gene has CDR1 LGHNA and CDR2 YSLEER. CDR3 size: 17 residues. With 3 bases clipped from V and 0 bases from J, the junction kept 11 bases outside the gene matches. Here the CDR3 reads CASSQDAYGGGSYEQYF. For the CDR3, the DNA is TGCGCCAGCAGCCAGGACGCTTATGGGGGGGGCTCCTACGAGCAGTACTTC.

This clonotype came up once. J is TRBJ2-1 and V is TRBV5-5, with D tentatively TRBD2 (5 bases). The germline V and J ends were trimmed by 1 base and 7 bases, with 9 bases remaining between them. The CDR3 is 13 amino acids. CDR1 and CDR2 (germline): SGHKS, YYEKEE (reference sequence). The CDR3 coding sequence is TGTGCCAGCAGCTTGTGGACGGGGAATGAGCAGTTCTTC. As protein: CASSLWTGNEQFF.

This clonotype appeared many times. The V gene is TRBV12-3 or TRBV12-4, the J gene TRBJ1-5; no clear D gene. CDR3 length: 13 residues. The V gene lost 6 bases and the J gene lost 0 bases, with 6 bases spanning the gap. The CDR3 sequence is CASSDYSNQPQHF. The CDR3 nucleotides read TGTGCCAGCAGCGACTATAGCAATCAGCCCCAGCATTTT.

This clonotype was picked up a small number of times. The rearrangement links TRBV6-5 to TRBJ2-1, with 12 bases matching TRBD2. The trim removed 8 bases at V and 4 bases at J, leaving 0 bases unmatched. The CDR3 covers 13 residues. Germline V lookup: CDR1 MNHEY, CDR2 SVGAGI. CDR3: CASGLAGYNEQFF. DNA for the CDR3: TGTGCCAGCGGACTAGCGGGGTACAATGAGCAGTTCTTC.

CDR3: CASSLGQGYADTQYF. The DNA of the CDR3 is TGTGCCAGCAGCTTAGGGCAGGGGTATGCAGATACGCAGTATTTT. The rearrangement joins TRBV7-9 to TRBJ2-3; TRBD1 is a possible D gene (6 bases). V was clipped by 1 base and J by 4 bases, with 12 bases between them. Per the germline V gene, CDR1 is SEHNR and CDR2 is FQNEAQ (reference sequence). This CDR3 region has 15 residues.

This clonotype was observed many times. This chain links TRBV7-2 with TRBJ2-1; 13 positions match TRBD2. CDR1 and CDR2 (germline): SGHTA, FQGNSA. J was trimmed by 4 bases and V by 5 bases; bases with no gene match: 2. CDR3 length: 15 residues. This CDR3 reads CASSVLAGGYNEQFF. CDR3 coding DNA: TGTGCCAGCAGCGTACTAGCGGGGGGGTACAATGAGCAGTTCTTC.

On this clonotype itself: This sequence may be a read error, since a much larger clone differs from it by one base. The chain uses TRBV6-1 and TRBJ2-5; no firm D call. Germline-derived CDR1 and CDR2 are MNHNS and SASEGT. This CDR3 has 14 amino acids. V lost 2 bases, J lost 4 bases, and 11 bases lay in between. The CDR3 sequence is CASSETRSRETQYF. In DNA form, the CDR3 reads TGTGCCAGCAGTGAAACGCGGAGCCGAGAGACCCAGTACTTC.

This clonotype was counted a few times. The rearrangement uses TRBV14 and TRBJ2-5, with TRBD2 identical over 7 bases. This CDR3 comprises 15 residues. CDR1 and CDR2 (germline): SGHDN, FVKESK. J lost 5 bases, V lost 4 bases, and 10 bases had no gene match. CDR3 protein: CASSPMGGYVETQYF. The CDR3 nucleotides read TGTGCCAGCAGCCCAATGGGAGGGTATGTGGAGACCCAGTACTTC. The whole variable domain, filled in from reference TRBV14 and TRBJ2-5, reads EAGVTQFPSHSVIEKGQTVTLRCDPISGHDNLYWYRRVMGKEIKFLLHFVKESKQDESGMPNNRFLAERTGGTYSTLKVQPAELEDSGVYFCASSPMGGYVETQYFGPGTRLLVL.

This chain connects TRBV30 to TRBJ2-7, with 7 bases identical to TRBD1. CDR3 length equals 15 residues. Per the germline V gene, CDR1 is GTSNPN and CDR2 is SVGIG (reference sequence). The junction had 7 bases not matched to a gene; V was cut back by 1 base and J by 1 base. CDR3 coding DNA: TGTGCCTGGAGTGCCCGGACAGGATTTTCCTACGAGCAGTACTTC. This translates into CAWSARTGFSYEQYF.

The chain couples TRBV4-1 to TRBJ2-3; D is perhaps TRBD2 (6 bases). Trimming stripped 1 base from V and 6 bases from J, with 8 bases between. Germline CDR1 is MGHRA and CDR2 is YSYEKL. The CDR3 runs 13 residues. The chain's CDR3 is CASSQVGLDTQYF. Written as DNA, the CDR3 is TGCGCCAGCAGCCAAGTGGGACTTGATACGCAGTATTTT.

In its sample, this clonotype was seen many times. CDR3 nucleotides: TGTGCCAGCAGTCCCCCAGGGTTCGGGGAAAAACTGTTTTTT. Protein sequence: CASSPPGFGEKLFF. The chain employs TRBV12-3 or TRBV12-4 and TRBJ1-4, with D perhaps matching TRBD1 (5 bases). Trimming removed 5 bases at V and 8 bases at J, with 15 bases between. The CDR3 covers 14 residues.